This is a list of T cell receptor beta chains from one sample in a study of CD8+ T cells in alopecia areata. TCRdb's table, derived via immunoSEQ multiplex PCR, lists solely in-frame clones and lacks some. The sample has fewer than 250,000 clones, over 60% seen once; the top ten hold about 4.2%. The sample consisted of CD4+ T cells sorted from blood, taken at week 4, from a patient treated with tofacitinib. The receptors derive from a human donor with alopecia areata. Both conserved end residues are trimmed from each CDR3. Each record gives: J gene, V gene, CDR3 length, CDR3 protein.

TRBJ2-5,TRBV11-2,10,ASSLDIETQY
TRBJ1-2,TRBV12-5,11,ASAPTGLYGYT
TRBJ2-1,TRBV13,13,ASSLGDREYNEQF
TRBJ1-6,TRBV27,15,ASSLQQGSSYNSPLH
TRBJ1-1,TRBV30,10,AWRDINTEAF
TRBJ1-1,TRBV25-1,12,ASSQWSQATEAF
TRBJ2-3,TRBV5-4,13,ASSPRGGSTDTQY
TRBJ1-4,TRBV11-1,15,ASSSPAGTATNEKLF
TRBJ1-6,TRBV10-3,13,AISPAAEANSPLH
TRBJ2-1,TRBV29-1,11,SVSPTAANEQF